The 3 T cell receptor beta chains below come from one sample, sequenced in a study of CD8 T cells in ankylosing spondylitis. Using its own MiXCR run on the 5' RACE reads, TCRdb lists one record per CDR3 protein. The repertoire consists of 150,000 or so distinct CDR3 sequences, with 30% to 35% occurring once and the leading ten covering 4.5% to 6%. Material for sequencing was synovial fluid, either unsorted or a sorted T cell fraction (not recorded which). All receptors come from a male donor with ankylosing spondylitis.

The V gene is TRBV20-1, the J gene TRBJ1-2; tentative D call: TRBD1 (5 bases). The V end was cut by 1 base, the J end by 8 bases, with 23 bases between. CDR1 DFQATT and CDR2 SNEGSKA come from the germline V gene (reference sequence). The CDR3 sequence is 16 residues long. The DNA of the CDR3 is TGCAGTGCTAGAGGAGGGAGGAATCAGGGACTAGAGGGCTACACCTTC. It codes for CSARGGRNQGLEGYTF.

The chain has TRBV20-1 and TRBJ2-3; 7 positions match TRBD1. Germline V gene lookup returns CDR1 DFQATT and CDR2 SNEGSKA (reference sequence). This CDR3 contains 13 residues. The V and J ends lost 6 bases and 5 bases, in that order; junction bases with no gene match: 8. As DNA, the CDR3 is TGCAGTGCCGCCTCGGCAGGGGGAGATACGCAGTATTTT. Its protein is CSAASAGGDTQYF.

A few counts support this clonotype. The chain is built from TRBV20-1 and TRBJ1-1; a weak D match, TRBD1 (5 bases). The CDR3 sequence is 13 residues long. V lost 6 bases and J lost 0, with 11 bases in between. Germline CDR1 and CDR2: DFQATT and SNEGSKA (reference sequence). The CDR3 nucleotides are TGCAGTGCCCCGGCAGGGTTGAACACTGAAGCTTTCTTT. Its protein product is CSAPAGLNTEAFF.